The 30 T cell receptor beta chains below were found in one sample sequenced in a study of blood T cell repertoires in COVID-19. TCRdb's table, derived via immunoSEQ multiplex PCR, lists solely in-frame clones and lacks some. The sample comprises 40,000 to 60,000 clones, 70% to 90% of which are singletons, and around 14% rests with the top ten. What was sequenced was peripheral blood. The receptors stem from a human donor in a cohort sampled during active COVID-19.

The rearrangement uses TRBV25-1 and TRBJ2-7, with TRBD2 identical over 7 bases. The junction had 10 bases not matched to a gene; V was cut back by 4 bases and J by 4 bases. CDR1 and CDR2 from the germline V gene are MGHDK and SYGVNS. The CDR3 is 15 residues long. CDR3 nucleotide sequence: TGTGCCAGCAGTGGAGCCGGCGGGAGTCAATACGAGCAGTACTTC. It translates to CASSGAGGSQYEQYF.

This clone was detected once. The chain carries TRBV2 and TRBJ1-2; maybe TRBD1 (5 bases). Germline V lookup: CDR1 SNHLY, CDR2 FYNNEI. Trimming took 4 bases from V and 4 from J, leaving 7 bases between them. The CDR3 is 12 residues long. The CDR3 loop reads CASSADSYGYTF. As DNA, the CDR3 is TGTGCCAGCAGTGCTGACAGCTATGGCTACACCTTC.

The CDR3 DNA follows: TGTGCCAGCAGCTCCGGACTAGGGACCGCCGGGGAGCTGTTTTTT. This gives the protein CASSSGLGTAGELFF. The chain recombines TRBV11-2 with TRBJ2-2; TRBD2 matches at 7 bases. Germline V lookup: CDR1 SGHAT, CDR2 FQNNGV. Trimming at V came to 4 bases and at J to 6 bases, leaving 8 bases not matched to a gene. The CDR3 is made up of 15 amino acids. Complete variable domain (other parts from reference TRBV11-2 and TRBJ2-2): EAGVAQSPRYKIIEKRQSVAFWCNPISGHATLYWYQQILGQGPKLLIQFQNNGVVDDSQLPKDRFSAERLKGVDSTLKIQPAKLEDSAVYLCASSSGLGTAGELFFGEGSRLTVL.

This clone was counted between two and nine times. V gene TRBV7-6 combines with J gene TRBJ2-7; D ambiguous. V dropped 2 bases and J dropped 6 bases, with 14 bases sitting between them. This CDR3 comprises 14 residues. Germline loops: CDR1 SGHVS, CDR2 FNYEAQ. DNA of the CDR3: TGTGCCAGCAGCTTATCCCTCCTAATCCGCGAGCAGTACTTC. Amino acid sequence: CASSLSLLIREQYF.

The rearrangement uses TRBV5-1 and TRBJ2-3; the match to TRBD2 covers 14 bases. CDR3 length equals 19 residues. Unmatched junction bases numbered 11, after V lost 4 bases and J lost 1 base. In germline, CDR1 is SGHRS, CDR2 YFSETQ. The CDR3 loop reads CASSPEGTSGRFRTDTQYF. In DNA, the CDR3 is TGCGCCAGCAGCCCGGAAGGGACTAGCGGGAGATTCCGCACAGATACGCAGTATTTT.

This clone was seen a few times. V usage is TRBV7-2 and J usage is TRBJ2-7, with 8 bases that match TRBD2. Germline values: CDR1 SGHTA, CDR2 FQGNSA. Trimming took 5 bases from V and 3 from J; bases not matched to a gene: 18. The CDR3 contains 18 residues. The CDR3 nucleotides read TGTGCCAGCAGCGCCCATCGTGCGGGGGGTGGAAGTTTCTACGAGCAGTACTTC. This encodes CASSAHRAGGGSFYEQYF.

The chain recombines TRBV24-1 with TRBJ2-1; D perhaps matches TRBD2 (5 bases). CDR3 length: 15 residues. V shed 5 bases and J shed 2 bases, with 12 bases lying between them. The V gene's germline CDR1 is KGHDR and CDR2 SFDVKD. The CDR3 nucleotides are TGTGCCACCAGTGCCGTAGCGTCTACCTACAATGAGCAGTTCTTC. It specifies CATSAVASTYNEQFF.

The rearrangement uses TRBV30 and TRBJ1-4; 9 bases map to TRBD1. This CDR3 is built from 15 residues. Germline values: CDR1 GTSNPN, CDR2 SVGIG (reference sequence). Trimming cost V 3 bases and J 3 bases; bases outside gene matches: 5. CDR3 region: CAWSTGGSPNEKLFF. The CDR3 nucleotides are TGTGCCTGGAGCACAGGGGGCTCTCCTAATGAAAAACTGTTTTTT.

This chain uses TRBV12-3 or TRBV12-4 with TRBJ1-1, with 9 bases matching TRBD1. The V and J ends lost 7 bases and 11 bases, in that order; junction bases with no gene match: 11. The CDR3 extends over 13 amino acids. The CDR3 sequence: CASTDRGGQGAFF. Here the CDR3 DNA reads TGTGCCAGCACCGATCGTGGAGGACAGGGGGCTTTCTTT.

The chain is built from TRBV29-1 and TRBJ1-2; D is perhaps TRBD1 (6 bases). The CDR3 extends over 9 amino acids. Germline CDR1 and CDR2: SQVTM and ANQGSEA. The CDR3 here is CSEGDGYTF. CDR3 nucleotide sequence: TGCAGTGAGGGGGATGGCTACACCTTC.

The CDR3, as DNA: TGTGCCAGCAGCCAAGGCTATAGCTCCTACGAGCAGTACTTC. It is translated as CASSQGYSSYEQYF. The chain uses TRBV3-1 (or the pseudogene TRBV3-2) and TRBJ2-7; D ambiguous. With 1 base removed from V and 0 bases from J, the gap between germline ends came to 7 bases. The CDR3 length is 14 residues. CDR1 and CDR2 from the germline V gene are LGHDT and YNNKEL (reference sequence).

The chain has TRBV19 and TRBJ1-1; TRBD1 is a possible D gene (6 bases). This CDR3 has 14 amino acids. Germline values: CDR1 LNHDA, CDR2 SQIVND (reference sequence). The V end was cut by 3 bases, the J end by 2 bases, with 10 bases between. Written as DNA, the CDR3 is TGTGCCAGTAGTATTGGGACACTTAACACTGAAGCTTTCTTT. This encodes CASSIGTLNTEAFF.

This rearrangement joins TRBV5-6 to TRBJ2-3; 7 bases agree with TRBD2. The germline CDR1 and CDR2 sequences are SGHDT and YYEEEE. CDR3 length: 15 amino acids. With 0 bases clipped from V and 3 bases from J, the junction kept 4 bases outside the gene matches. The CDR3 DNA reads TGTGCCAGCAGCTTGGTTGGCGGGGGAACAGATACGCAGTATTTT. Translated: CASSLVGGGTDTQYF.

Only a few counts were recorded for this clone. The chain is built from TRBV30 and TRBJ1-2, with 8 bases that match TRBD1. The CDR3 is 13 residues long. After removal of 2 bases from V and 8 bases from J, the junction contained 7 bases not matched to a gene. Germline CDR1 reads GTSNPN; CDR2 reads SVGIG (reference sequence). Here the CDR3 DNA reads TGTGCCTGGAGTCCCCAGGGGGCCTTAGGCTACACCTTC. Protein sequence: CAWSPQGALGYTF.

This clone is a singleton in its sample. This sequence joins TRBV6-2 or TRBV6-3 and TRBJ2-1; 11 nucleotides match TRBD2. This CDR3 spans 17 amino acids. The V gene end was trimmed by 0 bases and the J gene end by 2 bases; junction bases not matched to a gene: 3. Germline V gives CDR1 MNHEY, CDR2 SVGEGT. CDR3 coding DNA: TGTGCCAGCAGTTACTCCGGACTAGCGGGTGCCTACAATGAGCAGTTCTTC. It encodes CASSYSGLAGAYNEQFF.

This sequence joins TRBV6-5 and TRBJ1-5; no clear D gene. V lost 8 bases to trimming and J lost 0 bases, with 8 bases between them. This CDR3 is 13 amino acids long. Germline V gene lookup returns CDR1 MNHEY and CDR2 SVGAGI. The CDR3 nucleotides are TGTGCCAGCGCTGACAATAGCAATCAGCCCCAGCATTTT. It codes for CASADNSNQPQHF.

CDR3 sequence: CASRHRTGEQYF. CDR3 nucleotides: TGTGCCAGCAGGCACAGGACAGGGGAGCAGTACTTC. The rearrangement links TRBV12-3 or TRBV12-4 to TRBJ2-7; 8 bases fit TRBD1. CDR3 length: 12 residues. J lost 7 bases, V lost 6 bases, and 5 bases had no gene match.

The rearrangement links TRBV19 to TRBJ1-2; 11 bases fit TRBD1. CDR1 LNHDA and CDR2 SQIVND come from the germline V gene (reference sequence). The J segment lost 7 bases and the V segment lost 6 bases, leaving 7 bases of the junction unmatched. The length of the CDR3 is 14 residues. The CDR3 sequence: CASSHGQGAGGYTF. The CDR3, as DNA: TGTGCCAGTAGCCATGGACAGGGGGCGGGTGGCTACACCTTC.

This clone is a singleton in its sample. The chain combines TRBV24-1 with TRBJ2-5, with 11 bases that match TRBD1. Losses at the gene ends were 2 bases for V and 1 base for J; bases not matched to a gene: 8. The CDR3 covers 18 residues. From germline, CDR1 is KGHDR and CDR2 SFDVKD. The CDR3 DNA reads as TGTGCCACCAGTGATTCCCCGGGACAGGGGGTTACCCAAGAGACCCAGTACTTC. Its protein product is CATSDSPGQGVTQETQYF.

The chain combines TRBV7-2 with TRBJ1-2; possibly TRBD1 for D (5 bases). V gave up 3 bases and J gave up 3 bases, with 14 bases separating them. The CDR3 sequence is 15 residues long. CDR1 is SGHTA, CDR2 FQGNSA, per germline. The chain's CDR3 is CASSFYKTDDYGYTF. CDR3 coding DNA: TGTGCCAGCAGCTTCTACAAGACAGATGACTATGGCTACACCTTC.

The J gene is TRBJ2-3, the V gene TRBV7-8, with 10 positions matching TRBD1. The CDR3 loop spans 16 amino acids. Germline lookup yields CDR1 SGHVS and CDR2 FQNEAQ. V lost 6 bases to trimming and J lost 4 bases; unmatched junction nucleotides: 10. As DNA, the CDR3 is TGTGCCAGCAGGCCCCAGGGGGGACAGGGGCCAGATACGCAGTATTTT. Residues: CASRPQGGQGPDTQYF.

This clone is medium-sized within its sample. The CDR3 region has the DNA TGTGCCAGCAGCCCCGGGACTAGCGGAAGCTCCTACGAGCAGTACTTC. This encodes CASSPGTSGSSYEQYF. The V call is TRBV28, the J call TRBJ2-7; 11 bases align to TRBD2. With 6 bases clipped from V and 0 bases from J, the junction kept 7 bases outside the gene matches. Per germline, CDR1 MDHEN and CDR2 SYDVKM. CDR3 size: 16 residues.

J is TRBJ2-7 and V is TRBV3-1 (or the pseudogene TRBV3-2); 7 nucleotides match TRBD2. This CDR3 comprises 15 residues. The germline gives CDR1 LGHDT, CDR2 YNNKEL (reference sequence). The ends lost 0 bases at V and 4 bases at J; junction bases unmatched: 6. CDR3 bases: TGTGCCAGCAGCCAAGATAGGGGAGGGCCGTACGAGCAGTACTTC. It is translated as CASSQDRGGPYEQYF.

This clone was observed once. V usage is TRBV18 and J usage is TRBJ2-3; 9 nucleotides line up with TRBD2. The CDR3 extends over 15 amino acids. Trimming at V came to 6 bases and at J to 4 bases, leaving 8 bases not matched to a gene. CDR1 KGHSH and CDR2 LQKENI come from the germline V gene. The CDR3 protein is CASSRSGSVADTQYF. The CDR3, as DNA: TGTGCCAGCTCCCGTAGCGGGAGTGTCGCAGATACGCAGTATTTT.

The CDR3 spells CASSLAGQVSTGELFF. The CDR3 region has the DNA TGTGCCAGCAGCTTAGCGGGGCAGGTCTCCACGGGGGAGCTGTTTTTT. V gene TRBV7-8 combines with J gene TRBJ2-2, with D possibly matching TRBD1 (5 bases). In germline, CDR1 is SGHVS, CDR2 FQNEAQ. This CDR3 is 16 amino acids long. Trimming took 0 bases from V and 8 from J, leaving 16 bases between them.

V and J are TRBV10-3 and TRBJ2-1, with D possibly being TRBD2 (5 bases). With 8 bases removed from V and 0 bases from J, the gap between germline ends came to 11 bases. Germline CDR1 reads ENHRY; CDR2 reads SYGVKD. The CDR3 contains 14 residues. The CDR3 here is CAISLGSSYNEQFF. The CDR3 DNA sequence: TGTGCCATCTCTTTGGGGAGCTCCTACAATGAGCAGTTCTTC.

This clone has only one observation. The rearrangement joins TRBV28 to TRBJ2-7; 8 nucleotides line up with TRBD1. Unmatched junction bases numbered 20, after V lost 9 bases and J lost 7 bases. CDR1 is MDHEN and CDR2 is SYDVKM in the germline V gene. The CDR3 is made up of 16 amino acids. CDR3 DNA: TGTGCCAGTGAGCAGGGGGCAGCACCCACGTCCGGAGAGCAGTACTTC. Protein: CASEQGAAPTSGEQYF. Based on the CDR3 plus reference TRBV28 and TRBJ2-7, the full variable domain is DVKVTQSSRYLVKRTGEKVFLECVQDMDHENMFWYRQDPGLGLRLIYFSYDVKMKEKGDIPEGYSVSREKKERFSLILESASTNQTSMYLCASEQGAAPTSGEQYFGPGTRLTVT.

The V and J genes are TRBV7-9 and TRBJ1-1; no reliable D call. CDR3 length: 13 amino acids. Germline V lookup: CDR1 SEHNR, CDR2 FQNEAQ (reference sequence). Trimming cost V 1 base and J 7 bases, with 10 bases left between them. The CDR3 sequence: CASSLGEVREAFF. The CDR3 region has the DNA TGTGCCAGCAGCTTAGGCGAAGTGCGTGAAGCTTTCTTT.

The chain employs TRBV2 and TRBJ1-3; D remains unclear. This CDR3 is 16 amino acids long. Trimming removed 4 bases from V and 0 bases from J, with 13 bases in between. Germline values: CDR1 SNHLY, CDR2 FYNNEI. The CDR3 nucleotides are TGTGCCAGCAGTGTTAGTCATTCACGCTCTGGAAACACCATATATTTT. The encoded protein is CASSVSHSRSGNTIYF.

The V call is TRBV4-1, the J call TRBJ2-2; 8 positions match TRBD2. J was trimmed by 3 bases and V by 0 bases; bases with no gene match: 9. Germline V gene data show CDR1 as MGHRA and CDR2 as YSYEKL. The CDR3 consists of 18 residues. CDR3 nucleotides: TGCGCCAGCAGCCAAGACCCAAAGAGCGGGAGACACACCGGGGAGCTGTTTTTT. Its protein product is CASSQDPKSGRHTGELFF.